The present T cell receptor beta chain was sequenced within a study of response to subunit inactivated influenza vaccine. Findings of the study overall: Only a handful of new T cells, the authors suggested, are recruited with each seasonal influenza vaccination.

TCRdb re-analysed the RT-PCR reads in MiXCR, keeping a single row per CDR3 protein. The sample contains around 710,000 distinct CDR3 sequences, over 11% of which appear only once. This clonotype was detected only a few times. Antigen unknown. A read error may account for a junction end that differs from germline. The CDR3 totals 15 residues. Germline CDR1 and CDR2: MNHNS and SASEGT. The gene calls are TRBV6-1 and TRBJ2-1, with 10 positions matching TRBD2. This specimen consisted of PBMCs from blood, obtained around two weeks before vaccination. The sequence derives from a man aged 50-60 years who received an inactivated influenza vaccine. CDR3 DNA sequence: TGTGCCAGCAGGGAAGCTAGCGGGAGCGCCAATGAGCAGTTCTTC. Residues: CASREASGSANEQFF.